The rows below give T cell receptor beta chains drawn from one sample of a study of CD8 T cells in Susac syndrome. TCRdb reanalysed the immunoSEQ multiplex PCR reads using MiXCR and keeps one entry per CDR3 protein. The data hold around 130,000 distinct CDR3 sequences, with 80% observed a single time. Sequencing input: CD8+ T cells from PBMCs. The receptors come from a human donor with multiple sclerosis. Both conserved end residues are part of each CDR3. Fields, in order: clone size, D gene, J gene, V gene, CDR3 DNA, CDR3 protein. D genes are given only for firm matches. Expanded clones are given a class, and other clones once, few, many or no size at all.

size: .
D: TRBD2
J: TRBJ2-3
V: TRBV7-9
DNA: TGTGCCAGCAGCATAACTAGCGGGGGCCCAGATACGCAGTATTTT
CDR3: CASSITSGGPDTQYF

size: .
D: TRBD1
J: TRBJ2-1
V: TRBV20-1
DNA: TGCAGTGCTCGACAGGACAGGGAGCAGTTCTTC
CDR3: CSARQDREQFF

size: once
D: TRBD2
J: TRBJ2-7
V: TRBV4-1
DNA: TGCGCCAGCAGCCCCCGTAGCGGGGGTTCGCCGTCCTACGAGCAGTACTTC
CDR3: CASSPRSGGSPSYEQYF

size: .
D: .
J: TRBJ1-1
V: TRBV9
DNA: TGTGCCAGCAGCGTGCCCAGTGGACAGAACACTGAAGCTTTCTTT
CDR3: CASSVPSGQNTEAFF

size: .
D: .
J: TRBJ1-3
V: TRBV6-1
DNA: TGTGCCAGCACTAGATATTCTGGAAACACCATATATTTT
CDR3: CASTRYSGNTIYF

size: .
D: TRBD2
J: TRBJ2-7
V: TRBV19
DNA: TGTGCCAGTAGTGGCGGGGGTCAGGACGAGCAGTACTTC
CDR3: CASSGGGQDEQYF

size: .
D: TRBD1
J: TRBJ1-5
V: TRBV19
DNA: TGTGCCAGTAGTAATGGGGACAGGGGCAGTAATCAGCCCCAGCATTTT
CDR3: CASSNGDRGSNQPQHF

size: .
D: .
J: TRBJ2-1
V: TRBV4-2
DNA: TGTGCCAGCAGCCCCGGAACCAATGAGCAGTTCTTC
CDR3: CASSPGTNEQFF

size: .
D: .
J: TRBJ1-6
V: TRBV19
DNA: TGTGCCAGTAGTATCGGCGGGGGGCCTTCACCCCTCCACTTT
CDR3: CASSIGGGPSPLHF

size: .
D: .
J: TRBJ2-3
V: TRBV29-1
DNA: TGCAGCGTTGTGGAGGACACAGATACGCAGTATTTT
CDR3: CSVVEDTDTQYF

size: .
D: TRBD1
J: TRBJ1-2
V: TRBV25-1
DNA: TGTGCCAGCAGTGAACCCGGGACAGGGTTAATAGATGGCTACACCTTC
CDR3: CASSEPGTGLIDGYTF

size: .
D: .
J: TRBJ2-1
V: TRBV12-3/TRBV12-4
DNA: TGTGCCAGTCTTTCCGGGGGAGTCCTCTCCTACAATGAGCAGTTCTTC
CDR3: CASLSGGVLSYNEQFF

size: .
D: TRBD1
J: TRBJ2-3
V: TRBV12-3/TRBV12-4
DNA: TGTGCCAGCAGTCCGCCAACAGGGGACACAGATACGCAGTATTTT
CDR3: CASSPPTGDTDTQYF

size: few
D: .
J: TRBJ2-3
V: TRBV29-1
DNA: TGCAGCGTTGATGGGCGGTTCACAGATACGCAGTATTTT
CDR3: CSVDGRFTDTQYF

size: .
D: .
J: TRBJ1-5
V: TRBV28
DNA: TGTGCCAGCAGTTTATGGCCCGTGTCCGTGTCTGCTAGCAATCAGCCCCAGCATTTT
CDR3: CASSLWPVSVSASNQPQHF

size: few
D: .
J: TRBJ1-1
V: TRBV10-3
DNA: TGTGCCATCAGTGAGTACGGAGGGAGTGGCACTGAAGCTTTTTTT
CDR3: CAISEYGGSGTEAFF

size: .
D: .
J: TRBJ2-7
V: TRBV11-2
DNA: TGTGCCAGCAGCTTAGATTTTCTAGGGCAGGGTGGTGACGAGCAGTACTTC
CDR3: CASSLDFLGQGGDEQYF

size: .
D: TRBD1
J: TRBJ1-1
V: TRBV5-1
DNA: TGCGCCAGCAGCCCGGAGACAGGGACCACTGAAGCTTTCTTT
CDR3: CASSPETGTTEAFF

size: .
D: .
J: TRBJ2-1
V: TRBV19
DNA: TGTGCCAGTAGTATAGGGTCCCGCGTCAATGAGCAGTTCTTC
CDR3: CASSIGSRVNEQFF

size: .
D: .
J: TRBJ2-7
V: TRBV28
DNA: TGTGCCAGCAGTGTCGACACCAATCTTCCCTACGAGCAGTACTTC
CDR3: CASSVDTNLPYEQYF

size: .
D: TRBD2
J: TRBJ2-2
V: TRBV6-1
DNA: TGTGCCAGCAGTGAAGAGGGACTAGCGGGAGGGCCGGAAGCCGGGGAGCTGTTTTTT
CDR3: CASSEEGLAGGPEAGELFF

size: .
D: TRBD2
J: TRBJ2-1
V: TRBV10-2
DNA: TGCGCCAGCAGTGGGGGGGGTATAGCCCATGAGCAGTTCTTC
CDR3: CASSGGGIAHEQFF

size: .
D: .
J: TRBJ1-2
V: TRBV12-3/TRBV12-4
DNA: TGTGCCAGCAGCGACTCCCAGAACTATGGCTACACCTTC
CDR3: CASSDSQNYGYTF

size: many
D: .
J: TRBJ2-7
V: TRBV7-2
DNA: TGTGCCAGCGGAAGCTACGAGCAGTACTTC
CDR3: CASGSYEQYF

size: .
D: .
J: TRBJ2-7
V: TRBV7-8
DNA: TGTGCCAGCAGCCCAGGAGGGGCAGGGATCTGGGAAGAGCAGTACTTC
CDR3: CASSPGGAGIWEEQYF

size: .
D: TRBD2
J: TRBJ2-3
V: TRBV4-3
DNA: TGCGCCAGCAGCCAAGATTGGCGACGGGAGGGCCCTAGTTTGACAGATACGCAGTATTTT
CDR3: CASSQDWRREGPSLTDTQYF

size: .
D: .
J: TRBJ1-1
V: TRBV19
DNA: TGTGCCAGTAGATGGACAGTTTCTGCGACTGAAGCTTTCTTT
CDR3: CASRWTVSATEAFF

size: .
D: .
J: TRBJ1-3
V: TRBV4-1
DNA: TGCGCCAGCAGCCAAGTCGATCTGGGACACACCATATATTTT
CDR3: CASSQVDLGHTIYF

size: once
D: .
J: TRBJ2-2
V: TRBV6-2/TRBV6-3
DNA: TGTGCCAGCAGTTCGTTTCGCGGGGTCCCCCGAGGGTGGGAGCTGTTTTTT
CDR3: CASSSFRGVPRGWELFF

size: .
D: .
J: TRBJ1-1
V: TRBV28
DNA: TGTGCCAGCAGACCAGGATTCGGGAACACTGAAGCTTTCTTT
CDR3: CASRPGFGNTEAFF

size: .
D: .
J: TRBJ2-1
V: TRBV6-2/TRBV6-3
DNA: TGTGCCAGCAGTCCCGCCTGGGAGCAGTTCTTC
CDR3: CASSPAWEQFF